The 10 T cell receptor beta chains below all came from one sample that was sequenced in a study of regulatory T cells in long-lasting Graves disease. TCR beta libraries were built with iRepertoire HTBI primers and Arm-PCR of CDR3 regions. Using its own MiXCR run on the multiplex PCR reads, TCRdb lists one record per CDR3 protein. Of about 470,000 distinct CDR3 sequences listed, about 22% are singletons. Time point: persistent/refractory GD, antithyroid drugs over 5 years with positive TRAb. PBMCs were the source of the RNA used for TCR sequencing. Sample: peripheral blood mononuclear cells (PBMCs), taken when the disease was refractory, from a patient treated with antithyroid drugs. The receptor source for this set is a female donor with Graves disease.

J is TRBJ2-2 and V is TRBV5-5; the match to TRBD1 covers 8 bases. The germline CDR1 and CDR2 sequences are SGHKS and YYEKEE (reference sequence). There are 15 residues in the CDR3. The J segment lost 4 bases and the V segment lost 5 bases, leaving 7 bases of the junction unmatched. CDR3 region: CASRVTGASTGELFF. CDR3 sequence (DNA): TGTGCCAGCAGAGTGACAGGGGCGAGCACCGGGGAGCTGTTTTTT. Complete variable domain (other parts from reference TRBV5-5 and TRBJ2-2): DAGVTQSPTHLIKTRGQQVTLRCSPISGHKSVSWYQQVLGQGPQFIFQYYEKEERGRGNFPDRFSARQFPNYSSELNVNALLLGDSALYLCASRVTGASTGELFFGEGSRLTVL.

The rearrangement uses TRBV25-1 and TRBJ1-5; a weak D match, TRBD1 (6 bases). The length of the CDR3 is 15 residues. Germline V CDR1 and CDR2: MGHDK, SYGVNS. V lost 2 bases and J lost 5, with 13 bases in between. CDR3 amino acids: CASSEGGAGHQPQHF. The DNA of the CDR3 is TGTGCCAGCAGTGAAGGGGGGGCAGGGCATCAGCCCCAGCATTTT.

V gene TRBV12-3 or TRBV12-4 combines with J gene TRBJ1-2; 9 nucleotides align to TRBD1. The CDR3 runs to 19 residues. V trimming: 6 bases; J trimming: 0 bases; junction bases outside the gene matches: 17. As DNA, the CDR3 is TGTGCCAGCAGCCCTAGGCTCGGGACAGGGCTAACGGCTAACTATGGCTACACCTTC. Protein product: CASSPRLGTGLTANYGYTF.

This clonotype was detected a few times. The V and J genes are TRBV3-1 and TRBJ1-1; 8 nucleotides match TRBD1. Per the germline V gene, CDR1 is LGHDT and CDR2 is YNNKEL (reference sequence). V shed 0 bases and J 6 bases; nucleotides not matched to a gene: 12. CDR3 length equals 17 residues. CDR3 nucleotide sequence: TGTGCCAGCAGCCAAGATACGTTAGGACAGGGTTGGGCTGAAGCTTTCTTT. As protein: CASSQDTLGQGWAEAFF.

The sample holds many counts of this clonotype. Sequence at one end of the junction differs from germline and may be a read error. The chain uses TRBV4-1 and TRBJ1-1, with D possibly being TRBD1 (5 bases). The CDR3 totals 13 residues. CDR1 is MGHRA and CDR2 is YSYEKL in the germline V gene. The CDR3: CASSHGGGTEAFF. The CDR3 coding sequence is TGTGCCAGCAGTCACGGTGGGGGGACTGAAGCTTTCTTT.

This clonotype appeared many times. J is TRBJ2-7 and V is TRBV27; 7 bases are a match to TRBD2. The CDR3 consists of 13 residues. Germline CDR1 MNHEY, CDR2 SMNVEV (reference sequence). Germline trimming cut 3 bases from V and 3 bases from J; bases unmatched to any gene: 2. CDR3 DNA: TGTGCCAGCAGTTTCGGGAGGAACTACGAGCAGTACTTC. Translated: CASSFGRNYEQYF.

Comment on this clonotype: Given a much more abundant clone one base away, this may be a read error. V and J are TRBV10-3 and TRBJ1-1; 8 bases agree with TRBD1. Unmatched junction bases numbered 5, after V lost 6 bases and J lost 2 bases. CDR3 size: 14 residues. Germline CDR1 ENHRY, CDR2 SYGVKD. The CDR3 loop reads CAIRPTGANTEAFF. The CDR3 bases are TGTGCCATCAGGCCGACAGGGGCAAACACTGAAGCTTTCTTT.

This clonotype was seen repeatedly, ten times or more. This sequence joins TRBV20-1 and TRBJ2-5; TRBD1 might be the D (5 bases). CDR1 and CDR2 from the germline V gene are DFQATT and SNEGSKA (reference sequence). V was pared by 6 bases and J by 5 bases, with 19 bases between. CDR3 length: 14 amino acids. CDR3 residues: CSAPRPGLEETQYF. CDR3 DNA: TGCAGTGCACCTCGGCCAGGGTTAGAGGAGACCCAGTACTTC.

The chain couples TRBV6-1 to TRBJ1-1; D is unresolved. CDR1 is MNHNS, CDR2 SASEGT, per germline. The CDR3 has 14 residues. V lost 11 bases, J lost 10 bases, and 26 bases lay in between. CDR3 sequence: CAASAEAPSPRAFF. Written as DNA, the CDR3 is TGTGCCGCGTCCGCGGAGGCCCCCTCTCCAAGAGCTTTCTTT.

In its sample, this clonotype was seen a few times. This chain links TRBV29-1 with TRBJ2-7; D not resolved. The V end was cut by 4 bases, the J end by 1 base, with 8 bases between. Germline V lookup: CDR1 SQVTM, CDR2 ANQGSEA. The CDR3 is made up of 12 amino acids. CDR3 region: CSVGPGSYEQYF. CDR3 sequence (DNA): TGCAGCGTTGGCCCAGGATCCTACGAGCAGTACTTC.